The 11 T cell receptor beta chains reported below all come from one sample, sequenced in a study of blood T cell repertoires in COVID-19. Here immunoSEQ multiplex PCR was the method, and the copy in TCRdb shows in-frame clones only, minus some. The table shows hundreds of thousands of clones, with approximately 85% occurring only once. The sample taken for sequencing was peripheral blood. The receptor set was obtained from a woman in her sixties with active or convalescent COVID-19.

The V and J genes are TRBV12-3 or TRBV12-4 and TRBJ2-7; D is unresolved. The length of the CDR3 is 11 residues. The germline V and J ends were trimmed by 5 bases and 7 bases, with 9 bases remaining between them. Here the CDR3 DNA reads TGTGCCAGCAGTCAAGAGGTGGAGCAGTACTTC. Residues: CASSQEVEQYF.

The gene calls are TRBV12-3 or TRBV12-4 and TRBJ2-5; D remains ambiguous. V was pared by 6 bases and J by 2 bases, with 10 bases between. This CDR3 is built from 13 residues. The CDR3 DNA is TGTGCCAGCAGCCGCCGCCAGCAAGAGACCCAGTACTTC. Protein: CASSRRQQETQYF.

V gene TRBV4-1 combines with J gene TRBJ1-4; D is ambiguous. CDR1 and CDR2 from the germline V gene are MGHRA and YSYEKL. The CDR3 runs 16 residues. Deletions cut 0 bases from V and 5 bases from J, with 13 bases between. The CDR3, as DNA: TGCGCCAGCAGCCAAGATGGAGGAGGGAGAAATGAAAAACTGTTTTTT. Translation: CASSQDGGGRNEKLFF.

Concerning this clone: Other DNA sequences in this sample translate to the same CDR3. V and J are TRBV5-4 and TRBJ2-3; D remains ambiguous. The CDR3 runs to 13 residues. V dropped 1 base and J dropped 6 bases, with 9 bases sitting between them. CDR1 is SGHNT and CDR2 is YYREEE in the germline V gene (reference sequence). This chain's CDR3 is CASSLWATDTQYF. The CDR3 DNA reads TGTGCCAGCAGCTTGTGGGCCACCGATACGCAGTATTTT.

In its sample, this clone was seen a few times. The genes are TRBV27 and TRBJ1-6; TRBD1 is a possible D gene (6 bases). Deletions cut 6 bases from V and 8 bases from J, with 20 bases between. CDR1 is MNHEY, CDR2 SMNVEV, per germline (reference sequence). CDR3 length equals 16 residues. CDR3 nucleotides: TGTGCCAGCAGCCCACTCTCGCAGGGGTCGGATTCACCCCTCCACTTT. Encoded protein: CASSPLSQGSDSPLHF.

The rearrangement links TRBV7-9 to TRBJ2-7; 8 bases are a match to TRBD1. CDR1 is SEHNR, CDR2 FQNEAQ, per germline (reference sequence). V shed 5 bases and J 0 bases; nucleotides not matched to a gene: 9. The CDR3 is 16 amino acids. Written as DNA, the CDR3 is TGTGCCAGCAGCCAACCCCGGGACAGGACCTCCTACGAGCAGTACTTC. Encoded protein: CASSQPRDRTSYEQYF.

V usage is TRBV4-1 and J usage is TRBJ1-1; D possibly corresponds to TRBD1 (5 bases). Germline CDR1 and CDR2: MGHRA and YSYEKL. Trimming cost V 0 bases and J 4 bases, with 12 bases left between them. This CDR3 contains 15 residues. CDR3 loop: CASSQEGARVTEAFF. CDR3 nucleotide sequence: TGCGCCAGCAGCCAAGAAGGGGCCCGGGTCACTGAAGCTTTCTTT.

This CDR3 is CASINTREWGQPQHF. The DNA of the CDR3 is TGTGCCAGTATTAATACCAGGGAATGGGGTCAGCCCCAGCATTTT. This chain links TRBV19 with TRBJ1-5; D may be TRBD1 (5 bases). Germline V gives CDR1 LNHDA, CDR2 SQIVND (reference sequence). V lost 7 bases to trimming and J lost 6 bases, with 19 bases between them. This CDR3 spans 15 amino acids.

V usage is TRBV2 and J usage is TRBJ1-2, with 10 bases matching TRBD1. This CDR3 comprises 13 residues. V shed 6 bases and J 8 bases; nucleotides not matched to a gene: 6. Per germline, CDR1 SNHLY and CDR2 FYNNEI. The CDR3 loop reads CASRAGTGEGYTF. Here the CDR3 DNA reads TGTGCCAGCAGGGCCGGGACAGGGGAAGGCTACACCTTC.

V and J are TRBV2 and TRBJ2-6; D unclear. The CDR3 is made up of 14 amino acids. Germline-derived CDR1 and CDR2 are SNHLY and FYNNEI. Trimming removed 3 bases at V and 4 bases at J, with 7 bases between. CDR3: CASSDQRGANVLTF. The CDR3 DNA reads TGTGCCAGCAGTGACCAGAGGGGGGCCAACGTCCTGACTTTC.

The chain employs TRBV29-1 and TRBJ2-1; 7 nucleotides match TRBD2. This CDR3 has 14 amino acids. V trimming: 7 bases; J trimming: 7 bases; junction bases outside the gene matches: 13. In germline, CDR1 is SQVTM, CDR2 ANQGSEA. Here the CDR3 DNA reads TGCAGCGCATCAAGCGGGACTCCGGGGAATGAGCAGTTCTTC. Translation gives CSASSGTPGNEQFF.